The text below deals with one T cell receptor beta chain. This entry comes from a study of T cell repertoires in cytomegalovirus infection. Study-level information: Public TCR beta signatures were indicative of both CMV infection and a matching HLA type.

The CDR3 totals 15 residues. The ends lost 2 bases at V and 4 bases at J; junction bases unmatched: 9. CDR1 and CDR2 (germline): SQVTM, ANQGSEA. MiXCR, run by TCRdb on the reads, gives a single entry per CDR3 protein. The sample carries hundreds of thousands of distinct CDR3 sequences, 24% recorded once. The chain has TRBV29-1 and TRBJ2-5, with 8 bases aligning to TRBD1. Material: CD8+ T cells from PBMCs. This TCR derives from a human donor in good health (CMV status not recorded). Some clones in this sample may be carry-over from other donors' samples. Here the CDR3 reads CSVEIRGHKGETQYF. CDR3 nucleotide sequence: TGCAGCGTTGAAATCAGGGGGCATAAAGGAGAGACCCAGTACTTC.